The 27 T cell receptor beta chains below all came from one sample that was sequenced in a study of OX40 agonist ivuxolimab in advanced cancers. The library relied on the immunoSEQ multiplex PCR assay. Here the immuneACCESS table is served through TCRdb, limited to in-frame sequences with V and J called. Missing clones are a known gap in these copies; in checked studies unresolved V genes cover under half, and the rest lacks a known reason. The sample profile shows 50,000 or so clones; roughly 83% of them were found once. Of the sample, roughly 12% falls within the top ten clones. This specimen was CD4+ or CD8+ T cells sorted from blood, taken in a trial of the OX40 agonist ivuxolimab. The receptors were sampled from an adult with an advanced solid tumor such as melanoma, head and neck, liver or kidney cancer.

This sequence joins TRBV4-2 and TRBJ1-1; tentatively, D is TRBD1 (6 bases). This CDR3 has 18 amino acids. Trimming took 5 bases from V and 5 from J, leaving 27 bases between them. Germline loops: CDR1 LGHNA, CDR2 YNFKEQ. The CDR3 loop reads CASSSPLSQQGRSTEAFF. The CDR3 DNA reads as TGTGCCAGCAGCTCGCCCCTTTCCCAACAGGGAAGAAGTACTGAAGCTTTCTTT.

V and J are TRBV5-1 and TRBJ1-1, with TRBD1 matching over 8 bases. Per germline, CDR1 SGHRS and CDR2 YFSETQ. The CDR3 is made up of 16 amino acids. The V and J ends lost 2 bases and 4 bases, in that order; junction bases with no gene match: 10. The CDR3 DNA reads as TGCGCCAGCAGCTTTGGATGGGACAGGAGCGGCACTGAAGCTTTCTTT. Protein sequence: CASSFGWDRSGTEAFF.

The chain combines TRBV4-2 with TRBJ2-7, with D possibly TRBD2 on 6 matching bases. V was shortened by 1 base and J by 2 bases, with 9 bases between the two germline ends. The length of the CDR3 is 14 residues. The germline gives CDR1 LGHNA, CDR2 YNFKEQ. Here the CDR3 reads CASSQAGEAYEQYF. The CDR3, as DNA: TGTGCCAGCAGCCAAGCCGGGGAGGCCTACGAGCAGTACTTC.

This clone was found a few times. The chain's CDR3 is CASKLSQGVNYGYTF. The CDR3 DNA follows: TGTGCCAGTAAACTCTCACAGGGAGTGAACTATGGCTACACCTTC. The chain recombines TRBV2 with TRBJ1-2; D is possibly TRBD1 (6 bases). This CDR3 contains 15 residues. Germline V gene lookup returns CDR1 SNHLY and CDR2 FYNNEI. Trimming took 9 bases from V and 2 from J, leaving 19 bases between them.

Of note for this clone: The sample contains more than one DNA sequence encoding this CDR3. The chain recombines TRBV4-2 with TRBJ1-5; tentatively, D is TRBD1 (5 bases). The length of the CDR3 is 14 residues. Trimming pared 1 base from V and 2 bases from J, leaving 6 bases between. From germline, CDR1 is LGHNA and CDR2 YNFKEQ. CDR3 DNA: TGTGCCAGCAGCCAAGGCAGGGGCAATCAGCCCCAGCATTTT. It is translated as CASSQGRGNQPQHF.

The V and J genes are TRBV29-1 and TRBJ2-3, with 13 bases matching TRBD2. The CDR3 contains 14 residues. Germline lookup yields CDR1 SQVTM and CDR2 ANQGSEA. V trimming: 7 bases; J trimming: 3 bases; junction bases outside the gene matches: 4. The CDR3 sequence: CSEGLAGRTDTQYF. The CDR3 nucleotides read TGCAGCGAGGGACTAGCGGGAAGGACAGATACGCAGTATTTT.

The rearrangement joins TRBV29-1 to TRBJ2-3; 7 nucleotides align to TRBD2. CDR1 and CDR2 from the germline V gene are SQVTM and ANQGSEA. This CDR3 has 15 residues. The J segment lost 4 bases and the V segment lost 1 base, leaving 8 bases of the junction unmatched. The CDR3 DNA follows: TGCAGCGTTGAAGTACCGGGACTATCGGCAGATACGCAGTATTTT. Its protein product is CSVEVPGLSADTQYF.

The chain carries TRBV5-4 and TRBJ2-6; D remains unclear. The V gene lost 4 bases and the J gene lost 0 bases, with 8 bases spanning the gap. The CDR3 consists of 15 residues. Germline lookup yields CDR1 SGHNT and CDR2 YYREEE (reference sequence). The CDR3 sequence: CASSHPSSGANVLTF. CDR3 DNA: TGTGCCAGCAGCCACCCCAGCTCTGGGGCCAACGTCCTGACTTTC.

The rearrangement links TRBV9 to TRBJ1-1; 8 bases are shared with TRBD1. CDR3 length: 14 amino acids. Germline V lookup: CDR1 SGDLS, CDR2 YYNGEE. V shed 3 bases, J shed 1 base, and the junction held 2 bases outside the gene matches. The CDR3 nucleotides read TGTGCCAGCAGCGCCCAGGGGGCGAACACTGAAGCTTTCTTT. Residues: CASSAQGANTEAFF. Full variable domain (outside the CDR3, taken from reference TRBV9 and TRBJ1-1): DSGVTQTPKHLITATGQRVTLRCSPRSGDLSVYWYQQSLDQGLQFLIQYYNGEERAKGNILERFSAQQFPDLHSELNLSSLELGDSALYFCASSAQGANTEAFFGQGTRLTVV.

This chain uses TRBV7-8 with TRBJ1-1; TRBD1 is a possible D gene (5 bases). This CDR3 is 13 amino acids long. CDR1 and CDR2 from the germline V gene are SGHVS and FQNEAQ. Deletions cut 2 bases from V and 1 base from J, with 5 bases between. The chain's CDR3 is CASSLTGNTEAFF. DNA for the CDR3: TGTGCCAGCAGCTTAACAGGGAACACTGAAGCTTTCTTT.

This clone has only a few counts. The rearrangement links TRBV4-2 to TRBJ2-5; D remains ambiguous. Germline assignment: CDR1 LGHNA and CDR2 YNFKEQ. The CDR3 contains 13 residues. V was trimmed by 1 base and J by 5 bases, leaving 8 bases between them. Here the CDR3 reads CASSQVGLETQYF. The DNA for the CDR3 is TGTGCCAGCAGCCAAGTAGGGTTGGAGACCCAGTACTTC.

V gene TRBV5-1 combines with J gene TRBJ1-3; D gene uncertain. Looked up from germline, CDR1 is SGHRS and CDR2 is YFSETQ. The ends were cut back, 0 bases at V and 0 bases at J, with 16 bases in the middle. The CDR3 sequence is 18 residues long. As DNA, the CDR3 is TGCGCCAGCAGCTTGGCTCCCTCGGTCCTGGGCTCTGGAAACACCATATATTTT. Residues: CASSLAPSVLGSGNTIYF.

This sequence joins TRBV5-8 and TRBJ1-1; D remains ambiguous. V dropped 0 bases and J dropped 1 base, with 13 bases sitting between them. The length of the CDR3 is 16 residues. CDR1 is SGHTS and CDR2 is YDEGEE in the germline V gene. The CDR3 nucleotides are TGTGCCAGCAGCTTGGCCGGGGTGGGAGGGAACACTGAAGCTTTCTTT. This gives the protein CASSLAGVGGNTEAFF.

The rearrangement links TRBV6-1 to TRBJ2-7; D assignment may be TRBD1 or TRBD2 (5 bases each). The CDR3 has 15 residues. Trimming took 7 bases from V and 6 from J, leaving 22 bases between them. Germline V gene lookup returns CDR1 MNHNS and CDR2 SASEGT. DNA of the CDR3: TGTGCCAGCAACCGGGACGTAAGCAGGTATGGCGAGCAGTACTTC. Protein sequence: CASNRDVSRYGEQYF.

J is TRBJ1-4 and V is TRBV9, with D possibly matching TRBD1 (5 bases). The length of the CDR3 is 15 residues. In germline, CDR1 is SGDLS, CDR2 YYNGEE. Trimming shortened V by 0 bases and J by 0 bases, and 6 bases separated the two germline ends. The CDR3 bases are TGTGCCAGCAGCGTAGGAGGGGCAACTAATGAAAAACTGTTTTTT. Protein: CASSVGGATNEKLFF.

The chain recombines TRBV19 with TRBJ1-5, with D uncertain. With 5 bases removed from V and 1 base from J, the gap between germline ends came to 9 bases. Germline V gene data show CDR1 as LNHDA and CDR2 as SQIVND (reference sequence). CDR3 size: 14 residues. CDR3 sequence reads: CASSLPPSNQPQHF. CDR3 in DNA: TGTGCCAGTAGTCTCCCCCCGAGCAATCAGCCCCAGCATTTT.

This clone was detected only a few times. The rearrangement joins TRBV28 to TRBJ2-7, with D tentatively TRBD1 (6 bases). Germline V gives CDR1 MDHEN, CDR2 SYDVKM. Trimming removed 1 base from V and 6 bases from J, with 7 bases in between. The CDR3 is 12 residues long. CDR3 amino acids: CASSLSGVEQYF. The CDR3 nucleotides read TGTGCCAGCAGTTTATCAGGGGTCGAGCAGTACTTC.

The rearrangement joins TRBV6-5 to TRBJ2-3, with D perhaps given as TRBD1 or TRBD2 (6 bases each). Trimming cost V 6 bases and J 2 bases, with 15 bases left between them. The CDR3 loop spans 15 amino acids. CDR1 MNHEY and CDR2 SVGAGI come from the germline V gene. The CDR3, as DNA: TGTGCCAGCAGCGCCGATAGGGGGGTCACAGATACGCAGTATTTT. This codes for CASSADRGVTDTQYF.

This chain links TRBV6-1 with TRBJ1-6, with D hard to call. CDR3 length: 13 amino acids. Germline V lookup: CDR1 MNHNS, CDR2 SASEGT. The V end lost 6 bases, the J end lost 6 bases, and 9 bases lay between the germline ends. The CDR3 loop reads CASRRQTNSPLHF. DNA for the CDR3: TGTGCCAGCAGAAGGCAGACTAATTCACCCCTCCACTTT.

The rearrangement links TRBV5-1 to TRBJ2-5; no clear D. Per the germline V gene, CDR1 is SGHRS and CDR2 is YFSETQ. The V end lost 1 base, the J end lost 5 bases, and 3 bases lay between the germline ends. CDR3 length equals 11 residues. The CDR3 here is CASSLSETQYF. CDR3 nucleotides: TGCGCCAGCAGCTTGTCGGAGACCCAGTACTTC.

This sequence joins TRBV5-1 and TRBJ2-4, with 7 bases fitting TRBD2. Germline trimming cut 1 base from V and 4 bases from J; bases unmatched to any gene: 8. The CDR3 contains 16 residues. Looked up from germline, CDR1 is SGHRS and CDR2 is YFSETQ. This CDR3 is CASSLRKPSGKNIQYF. The CDR3 DNA sequence: TGCGCCAGCAGCTTGAGGAAACCTAGCGGTAAAAACATTCAGTACTTC.

The V call is TRBV6-1, the J call TRBJ2-7; 7 nucleotides line up with TRBD2. In germline, CDR1 is MNHNS, CDR2 SASEGT. This CDR3 region has 17 residues. After removal of 0 bases from V and 2 bases from J, the junction contained 10 bases not matched to a gene. The CDR3, as DNA: TGTGCCAGCAGTGAAGCGGGAGGGACTAAGTTAACCTACGAGCAGTACTTC. This codes for CASSEAGGTKLTYEQYF.

V usage is TRBV5-4 and J usage is TRBJ2-3; D may be TRBD1 (6 bases). The CDR3 runs 14 residues. CDR1 SGHNT and CDR2 YYREEE come from the germline V gene (reference sequence). V lost 2 bases, J lost 2 bases, and 9 bases lay in between. The CDR3 region is CASSLYRDTDTQYF. The CDR3 nucleotides are TGTGCCAGCAGCTTATACAGGGACACAGATACGCAGTATTTT.

This clone appeared once. The CDR3 region has the DNA TGTGCCAGCAGCTTTGGCAGGGGTAGTGAAAAACTGTTTTTT. Translation: CASSFGRGSEKLFF. The rearrangement links TRBV13 to TRBJ1-4; tentatively, D is TRBD1 (6 bases). Germline CDR1 PRHDT, CDR2 FYEKMQ (reference sequence). The CDR3 has 14 residues. V was clipped by 3 bases and J by 7 bases, with 12 bases between them.

The gene calls are TRBV2 and TRBJ2-7, with D uncertain. Deletions cut 5 bases from V and 1 base from J, with 6 bases between. This CDR3 contains 12 residues. The germline gives CDR1 SNHLY, CDR2 FYNNEI. CDR3 in DNA: TGTGCCAGCAGTAGGTCTTCCTACGAGCAGTACGTC. Translated, it gives CASSRSSYEQYV.

The gene calls are TRBV5-4 and TRBJ2-7; 13 nucleotides match TRBD2. Per germline, CDR1 SGHNT and CDR2 YYREEE (reference sequence). V dropped 0 bases and J dropped 3; count of bases not matched to a gene: 0. This CDR3 region has 15 residues. CDR3 in amino acids: CASSLGTSGGYEQYF. The CDR3 DNA sequence: TGTGCCAGCAGCTTGGGGACTAGCGGGGGCTACGAGCAGTACTTC.

The rearrangement uses TRBV11-2 and TRBJ1-2; 8 positions match TRBD1. CDR3 length: 15 amino acids. J was trimmed by 4 bases and V by 4 bases; bases with no gene match: 8. Germline V gene data show CDR1 as SGHAT and CDR2 as FQNNGV. The CDR3 sequence: CASSSRTGLSYGYTF. DNA of the CDR3: TGTGCCAGCAGCTCCCGGACAGGGTTGAGCTATGGCTACACCTTC.